The TCR beta chain under discussion was sequenced for a study of cytomegalovirus exposure and HLA in healthy donors. Both 60 Vbeta primers and 13 Jbeta primers went into the PCR. The protocol was immunoSEQ multiplex PCR, while the TCRdb copy is restricted to in-frame clones and leaves out a portion. Among 110,000 or so clones listed, more than 65% were seen once. The sample was PBMCs. The origin of this receptor is a man in his forties in good health and CMV-seropositive.

As DNA, the CDR3 is TGTGCCAGTAGTCCCCAGAGCACAGATACGCAGTATTTT. This sequence encodes CASSPQSTDTQYF. The chain couples TRBV19 to TRBJ2-3; no definite D call. CDR3 size: 13 residues. Trimming took 5 bases from V and 0 from J, leaving 6 bases between them. Germline-derived CDR1 and CDR2 are LNHDA and SQIVND (reference sequence).